The 26 T cell receptor beta chains presented below share a single source sample, sequenced in a study of Tregs in tolerant kidney transplant recipients. TCRdb's table, derived via immunoSEQ multiplex PCR, lists solely in-frame clones and lacks some. Among about 21,000 clones listed, approximately 81% were seen once. The nonmyeloablative bone marrow transplants came from related graft donors, with transient mixed chimerism. This material consisted of CD8+ T cells from blood (PBMCs), taken 6 months after the transplant. All receptors come from a human patient who received a combined kidney and bone marrow transplant. Some T cells may trace back to the graft donor.

CDR3 sequence reads: CASSPTAQGAGGELFF. CDR3 coding DNA: TGTGCCAGCAGCCCGACTGCACAGGGGGCGGGCGGGGAGCTGTTTTTT. This chain connects TRBV27 to TRBJ2-2, with TRBD1 identical over 9 bases. Germline V gives CDR1 MNHEY, CDR2 SMNVEV (reference sequence). The CDR3 is made up of 16 amino acids. The ends lost 6 bases at V and 7 bases at J; junction bases unmatched: 12.

This clone was recorded only once. The gene calls are TRBV19 and TRBJ1-1; a weak D match, TRBD1 (5 bases). Germline-derived CDR1 and CDR2 are LNHDA and SQIVND (reference sequence). CDR3 length equals 12 residues. Trimming took 5 bases from V and 11 from J, leaving 15 bases between them. The DNA for the CDR3 is TGTGCCAGTAGTGAGGAAGGCGGGGGGGCTTTCTTT. Its protein product is CASSEEGGGAFF.

By sample fraction, this clone is large. This chain connects TRBV5-6 to TRBJ1-5; D uncertain. The CDR3 is 15 amino acids. The germline V gene encodes CDR1 SGHDT and CDR2 YYEEEE. The germline V and J ends were trimmed by 2 bases and 2 bases, with 11 bases remaining between them. The CDR3 region has the DNA TGTGCCAGCAGCTTCGGGGAGTGGGGCAATCAGCCCCAGCATTTT. This encodes CASSFGEWGNQPQHF.

The chain links TRBV7-9 to TRBJ2-5; D remains ambiguous. From germline, CDR1 is SEHNR and CDR2 FQNEAQ (reference sequence). V lost 3 bases and J lost 5, with 4 bases in between. The CDR3 has 11 amino acids. CDR3 sequence reads: CASSFAETQYF. The CDR3 nucleotides read TGTGCCAGCAGCTTTGCGGAGACCCAGTACTTC. Filled out from reference TRBV7-9 and TRBJ2-5, the complete variable domain reads DTGVSQNPRHKITKRGQNVTFRCDPISEHNRLYWYRQTLGQGPEFLTYFQNEAQLEKSRLLSDRFSAERPKGSFSTLEIQRTEQGDSAMYLCASSFAETQYFGPGTRLLVL.

This chain joins TRBV4-1 and TRBJ2-1; 10 nucleotides align to TRBD2. This CDR3 comprises 14 residues. Losses at the gene ends were 2 bases for V and 8 bases for J; bases not matched to a gene: 3. CDR1 and CDR2 (germline): MGHRA, YSYEKL. CDR3 nucleotides: TGCGCCAGCAGCCAATCCCTAGCGGGAGATGAGCAGTTCTTC. This encodes CASSQSLAGDEQFF.

The genes are TRBV4-3 and TRBJ2-7; TRBD1 agrees at 7 bases. CDR1 LGHNA and CDR2 YSLEER come from the germline V gene. The CDR3 has 15 residues. The J segment lost 2 bases and the V segment lost 0 bases, leaving 4 bases of the junction unmatched. For the CDR3, the DNA is TGCGCCAGCAGCCAAGAAGGGGGCCCCACCTACGAGCAGTACTTC. This codes for CASSQEGGPTYEQYF.

This rearrangement joins TRBV4-1 to TRBJ2-7; D is unresolved. This CDR3 has 14 residues. V was pared by 3 bases and J by 4 bases, with 13 bases between. Germline V CDR1 and CDR2: MGHRA, YSYEKL. CDR3: CASSQVIQMYEQYF. Here the CDR3 DNA reads TGCGCCAGCAGCCAGGTGATCCAGATGTACGAGCAGTACTTC.

V and J are TRBV28 and TRBJ2-3, with D possibly being TRBD2 (5 bases). The V end was cut by 7 bases, the J end by 1 base, with 18 bases between. The CDR3 has 16 residues. Germline CDR1 reads MDHEN; CDR2 reads SYDVKM. Written as DNA, the CDR3 is TGTGCCAGCATCCCTCGGGGTCCCAAGGGCACAGATACGCAGTATTTT. It encodes CASIPRGPKGTDTQYF.

Remarks on this clone: Other DNA variants within this sample encode the same CDR3. The chain links TRBV19 to TRBJ1-5; weak D call: TRBD1 (6 bases). This CDR3 has 17 amino acids. Germline V lookup: CDR1 LNHDA, CDR2 SQIVND (reference sequence). V shed 4 bases and J shed 7 bases, with 23 bases lying between them. CDR3 region: CASSTFSTGHYTQPQHF. The CDR3 DNA is TGTGCCAGTAGTACATTCTCGACAGGACATTATACCCAGCCCCAGCATTTT.

The rearrangement uses TRBV30 and TRBJ2-3; TRBD2 matches at 8 bases. Germline loops: CDR1 GTSNPN, CDR2 SVGIG (reference sequence). V shed 5 bases, J shed 5 bases, and the junction held 12 bases outside the gene matches. This CDR3 region has 15 residues. This CDR3 is CAWGTENGRVDTQYF. CDR3 in DNA: TGTGCCTGGGGGACGGAGAACGGGAGGGTAGATACGCAGTATTTT. The variable domain in full, completed from reference TRBV30 and TRBJ2-3, reads SQTIHQWPATLVQPVGSPLSLECTVEGTSNPNLYWYRQAAGRGLQLLFYSVGIGQISSEVPQNLSASRPQDRQFILSSKKLLLSDSGFYLCAWGTENGRVDTQYFGPGTRLTVL.

The table lists this clone with a few counts. The genes are TRBV29-1 and TRBJ2-6; D gene ambiguous. This CDR3 is built from 14 residues. Trimming took 6 bases from V and 4 from J, leaving 13 bases between them. Germline V gene lookup returns CDR1 SQVTM and CDR2 ANQGSEA. The DNA for the CDR3 is TGCAGCGTCCCATCCGGTTCGGGGGCCAACGTCCTGACTTTC. As protein: CSVPSGSGANVLTF.

This rearrangement joins TRBV9 to TRBJ2-1, with 11 bases that match TRBD1. Germline V lookup: CDR1 SGDLS, CDR2 YYNGEE. J gave up 3 bases and V 4 bases, and 12 bases lay outside the gene matches. The CDR3 runs to 18 residues. In nucleotides, the CDR3 is TGTGCCAGCAGCCTAGCTATTGGGACAGGGGGGATCTACAATGAGCAGTTCTTC. This codes for CASSLAIGTGGIYNEQFF.

The count of this clone is one. The J gene is TRBJ2-2, the V gene TRBV7-6, with 11 nucleotides matching TRBD2. J was trimmed by 7 bases and V by 1 base; bases with no gene match: 5. The CDR3 length is 16 residues. In germline, CDR1 is SGHVS, CDR2 FNYEAQ. CDR3 DNA: TGTGCCAGCAGCTTAGTGTCTAGCGGGAGGAACGGGGAGCTGTTTTTT. Translating it yields CASSLVSSGRNGELFF.

The rearrangement uses TRBV5-6 and TRBJ1-2; D call uncertain. Germline assignment: CDR1 SGHDT and CDR2 YYEEEE. Trimming took 4 bases from V and 7 from J, leaving 17 bases between them. The CDR3 spans 14 residues. The CDR3 is CASSVGPPRSGYTF. CDR3 DNA: TGTGCCAGCAGCGTGGGCCCGCCGAGGAGTGGCTACACCTTC. Full variable domain (missing parts from reference TRBV5-6 and TRBJ1-2): DAGVTQSPTHLIKTRGQQVTLRCSPKSGHDTVSWYQQALGQGPQFIFQYYEEEERQRGNFPDRFSGHQFPNYSSELNVNALLLGDSALYLCASSVGPPRSGYTFGSGTRLTVV.

The J gene is TRBJ1-1, the V gene TRBV5-4; the D is unclear. V shed 6 bases and J shed 6 bases, with 18 bases lying between them. Germline CDR1 and CDR2: SGHNT and YYREEE (reference sequence). This CDR3 comprises 14 residues. The CDR3 sequence: CASTQAGENSEAFF. DNA of the CDR3: TGTGCCAGCACTCAAGCGGGCGAGAATTCTGAAGCTTTCTTT.

The J gene is TRBJ1-2, the V gene TRBV7-9, with 7 nucleotides matching TRBD1. The V gene end was trimmed by 2 bases and the J gene end by 4 bases; junction bases not matched to a gene: 7. This CDR3 contains 15 residues. In germline, CDR1 is SEHNR, CDR2 FQNEAQ (reference sequence). CDR3: CASSLQGGLLYGYTF. The CDR3 DNA is TGTGCCAGCAGCTTACAGGGGGGCCTTCTCTATGGCTACACCTTC.

This chain joins TRBV5-6 and TRBJ2-1; TRBD1 is a possible D gene (6 bases). The CDR3 has 15 amino acids. CDR1 is SGHDT and CDR2 is YYEEEE in the germline V gene. V dropped 0 bases and J dropped 6 bases, with 13 bases sitting between them. DNA of the CDR3: TGTGCCAGCAGCTTGGAGTGGGGGCGAGGCAATGAGCAGTTCTTC. This gives the protein CASSLEWGRGNEQFF.

V gene TRBV9 combines with J gene TRBJ2-1; 8 nucleotides align to TRBD2. The V segment lost 3 bases and the J segment 1 base; nucleotides outside the gene matches: 3. The CDR3 is made up of 15 amino acids. Germline CDR1 is SGDLS and CDR2 is YYNGEE. In DNA, the CDR3 is TGTGCCAGCAGCGCGAGCGGGGGATCCTACAATGAGCAGTTCTTC. Amino acids: CASSASGGSYNEQFF.

V and J are TRBV11-3 and TRBJ2-3; no clear D. Germline lookup yields CDR1 SGHNT and CDR2 YENEEA. The CDR3 spans 13 residues. V was clipped by 7 bases and J by 1 base, with 9 bases between them. The CDR3 loop is CASTQEGTDTQYF. The CDR3 DNA reads TGTGCCAGCACCCAGGAAGGCACAGATACGCAGTATTTT.

The rearrangement joins TRBV4-1 to TRBJ2-7; D possibly corresponds to TRBD2 (6 bases). The germline CDR1 and CDR2 sequences are MGHRA and YSYEKL. This CDR3 spans 16 amino acids. V lost 3 bases to trimming and J lost 2 bases, with 17 bases between them. The CDR3 spells CASSQDRLVPTYEQYF. CDR3 DNA: TGCGCCAGCAGCCAGGATCGACTAGTGCCAACCTACGAGCAGTACTTC.

The J gene is TRBJ2-1, the V gene TRBV6-5; D is unresolved. The germline V and J ends were trimmed by 7 bases and 0 bases, with 7 bases remaining between them. Per the germline V gene, CDR1 is MNHEY and CDR2 is SVGAGI. This CDR3 is built from 13 residues. CDR3 loop: CASIVSSYNEQFF. The CDR3 region has the DNA TGTGCCAGCATCGTGAGCTCCTACAATGAGCAGTTCTTC.

This clone was detected a few times. This sequence joins TRBV5-4 and TRBJ2-5, with 7 bases lining up with TRBD1. The CDR3 has 16 residues. V lost 3 bases and J lost 0; bases outside the gene matches: 8. Germline values: CDR1 SGHNT, CDR2 YYREEE (reference sequence). CDR3 DNA sequence: TGTGCCAGCAGCTGGGAATCGGGGACAGACCAAGAGACCCAGTACTTC. Residues: CASSWESGTDQETQYF.

Notes on this clone: Because the CDR3 is missing its conserved closing phenylalanine or tryptophan, this is likely a read error. The rearrangement uses TRBV7-9 and TRBJ2-7; 11 bases align to TRBD2. V trimming: 5 bases; J trimming: 2 bases; junction bases outside the gene matches: 11. The CDR3 is 17 residues long. Germline V CDR1 and CDR2: SEHNR, FQNEAQ (reference sequence). This chain's CDR3 is CASSPSGTSGLTYEQYL. CDR3 DNA sequence: TGTGCCAGCAGCCCAAGCGGGACTAGCGGCTTGACCTACGAGCAGTACCTC.

The CDR3 region is CASSEGTADYGYTF. The CDR3 nucleotides read TGTGCCAGCAGTGAAGGTACAGCCGACTATGGCTACACCTTC. The chain has TRBV6-1 and TRBJ1-2; D gene unclear. CDR3 length: 14 amino acids. Trimming removed 1 base from V and 3 bases from J, with 9 bases in between. The germline gives CDR1 MNHNS, CDR2 SASEGT.

This sequence joins TRBV5-6 and TRBJ1-2; D is unclear. Trimming stripped 4 bases from V and 6 bases from J, with 13 bases between. Germline CDR1 is SGHDT and CDR2 is YYEEEE. This CDR3 spans 13 amino acids. The CDR3 here is CASSLSGGDGYTF. The DNA of the CDR3 is TGTGCCAGCAGCCTCTCAGGCGGGGATGGCTACACCTTC.

J is TRBJ2-3 and V is TRBV7-7; 8 bases match TRBD2. V was pared by 0 bases and J by 7 bases, with 9 bases of the junction left unmatched. The CDR3 spans 16 residues. In germline, CDR1 is SSHAT, CDR2 FNYEAQ (reference sequence). The CDR3 here is CASSLAMGLGVHTQYF. The CDR3 DNA is TGTGCCAGCAGCTTAGCGATGGGACTAGGGGTGCATACGCAGTATTTT.